One and the same sample provided the 26 T cell receptor beta chains below, sequenced in a study of shared clonotypes between healthy human individuals. The assay was immunoSEQ multiplex PCR, and TCRdb's table has in-frame clones only and misses some. Of roughly 450,000 clones in the sample, 79% were seen once. The sample comprised PBMCs. Every receptor here comes from a middle-aged woman in good health. Some clones in this sample may be carry-over from other donors' samples.

The chain combines TRBV2 with TRBJ2-7, with TRBD2 matching 7 bases. The V segment lost 6 bases and the J segment 0 bases; nucleotides outside the gene matches: 8. CDR3 length equals 15 residues. CDR1 SNHLY and CDR2 FYNNEI come from the germline V gene. This CDR3 reads CASRETSADSYEQYF. The CDR3 nucleotides are TGTGCCAGCAGGGAAACTAGCGCTGACTCCTACGAGCAGTACTTC.

The chain carries TRBV27 and TRBJ2-6; D gene ambiguous. V gave up 4 bases and J gave up 0 bases, with 4 bases separating them. Germline assignment: CDR1 MNHEY and CDR2 SMNVEV (reference sequence). This CDR3 region has 14 residues. The CDR3 sequence is CASSSLSGANVLTF. In DNA form, the CDR3 reads TGTGCCAGCAGTTCGCTCTCTGGGGCCAACGTCCTGACTTTC.

The chain recombines TRBV6-4 with TRBJ2-1; 10 bases are a match to TRBD2. CDR1 is MRHNA and CDR2 is SNTAGT in the germline V gene. This CDR3 has 15 amino acids. With V trimmed by 2 bases and J by 5 bases, 3 bases remained unmatched. Here the CDR3 DNA reads TGTGCCAGCAGTGACGGACTAGCGGCCAACAATGAGCAGTTCTTC. This gives the protein CASSDGLAANNEQFF.

This chain connects TRBV19 to TRBJ2-5, with D uncertain. With 5 bases removed from V and 4 bases from J, the gap between germline ends came to 11 bases. Germline CDR1 and CDR2: LNHDA and SQIVND (reference sequence). The CDR3 is made up of 13 amino acids. CDR3 protein: CASSLGSPETQYF. CDR3 nucleotides: TGTGCCAGTAGTCTCGGGTCTCCAGAGACCCAGTACTTC. The full variable domain, with the rest looked up from reference TRBV19 and TRBJ2-5, is DGGITQSPKYLFRKEGQNVTLSCEQNLNHDAMYWYRQDPGQGLRLIYYSQIVNDFQKGDIAEGYSVSREKKESFPLTVTSAQKNPTAFYLCASSLGSPETQYFGPGTRLLVL.

The rearrangement joins TRBV5-1 to TRBJ2-7, with 9 bases fitting TRBD2. The trim removed 0 bases at V and 3 bases at J, leaving 4 bases unmatched. The CDR3 length is 15 residues. CDR1 is SGHRS and CDR2 is YFSETQ in the germline V gene. CDR3: CASSLVGGRVYEQYF. CDR3 in DNA: TGCGCCAGCAGCTTGGTTGGCGGGAGGGTCTACGAGCAGTACTTC.

J is TRBJ2-1 and V is TRBV18, with 12 bases identical to TRBD2. The CDR3 consists of 16 residues. Germline CDR1 reads KGHSH; CDR2 reads LQKENI. V lost 0 bases, J lost 4 bases, and 1 base stayed unmatched. DNA for the CDR3: TGTGCCAGCTCACCACCCCTAGCGGGAGGGTACAATGAGCAGTTCTTC. Its translation is CASSPPLAGGYNEQFF.

V usage is TRBV19 and J usage is TRBJ2-6; D call uncertain. Germline values: CDR1 LNHDA, CDR2 SQIVND (reference sequence). Trimming pared 3 bases from V and 2 bases from J, leaving 8 bases between. CDR3 length: 15 residues. The CDR3 is CASSILVAGANVLTF. The CDR3 bases are TGTGCCAGTAGTATTCTGGTTGCTGGGGCCAACGTCCTGACTTTC. The full variable domain, its missing parts supplied by reference TRBV19 and TRBJ2-6, is DGGITQSPKYLFRKEGQNVTLSCEQNLNHDAMYWYRQDPGQGLRLIYYSQIVNDFQKGDIAEGYSVSREKKESFPLTVTSAQKNPTAFYLCASSILVAGANVLTFGAGSRLTVL.

J is TRBJ1-6 and V is TRBV28, with 10 positions matching TRBD1. The germline V gene encodes CDR1 MDHEN and CDR2 SYDVKM. V gave up 10 bases and J gave up 5 bases; unmatched junction bases: 8. This CDR3 region has 15 residues. Here the CDR3 DNA reads TGTGCCACCCCGGGGACAGGGGACCATAATTCACCCCTCCACTTT. It codes for CATPGTGDHNSPLHF.

The V and J genes are TRBV10-3 and TRBJ2-4; 12 bases line up with TRBD1. V was pared by 0 bases and J by 7 bases, with 1 base of the junction left unmatched. Germline V gene sequence: CDR1 ENHRY, CDR2 SYGVKD. There are 15 residues in the CDR3. DNA for the CDR3: TGTGCCATCAGTGAGTCGGGACAGGGGGCGAACATTCAGTACTTC. It encodes CAISESGQGANIQYF.

This chain joins TRBV7-3 and TRBJ2-1, with 7 positions matching TRBD2. This CDR3 is built from 15 residues. Germline values: CDR1 SGHTA, CDR2 FQGTGA. J was trimmed by 2 bases and V by 1 base; bases with no gene match: 2. The CDR3 is CASSLSGSTYNEQFF. The CDR3 bases are TGTGCCAGCAGCTTAAGCGGGAGTACCTACAATGAGCAGTTCTTC.

The chain combines TRBV13 with TRBJ2-1, with TRBD2 matching over 10 bases. Germline CDR1 and CDR2: PRHDT and FYEKMQ (reference sequence). CDR3 length equals 19 residues. Trimming cost V 0 bases and J 4 bases; bases outside gene matches: 12. In DNA form, the CDR3 reads TGTGCCAGCAGCTTAGGCTGGACTAGCGGCCCCGGAGATTACAATGAGCAGTTCTTC. This translates into CASSLGWTSGPGDYNEQFF. The full variable domain, completed using reference TRBV13 and TRBJ2-1, is AAGVIQSPRHLIKEKRETATLKCYPIPRHDTVYWYQQGPGQDPQFLISFYEKMQSDKGSIPDRFSAQQFSDYHSELNMSSLELGDSALYFCASSLGWTSGPGDYNEQFFGPGTRLTVL.

This sequence joins TRBV27 and TRBJ2-1; D is unresolved. With 1 base removed from V and 11 bases from J, the gap between germline ends came to 12 bases. The CDR3 has 13 amino acids. In germline, CDR1 is MNHEY, CDR2 SMNVEV (reference sequence). Written as DNA, the CDR3 is TGTGCCAGCAGTTTATTTGGAACTTACCAGCAGTTCTTC. Translation: CASSLFGTYQQFF.

This chain joins TRBV6-5 and TRBJ1-1, with 9 nucleotides matching TRBD1. This CDR3 contains 15 residues. J gave up 6 bases and V 6 bases, and 11 bases lay outside the gene matches. CDR1 is MNHEY, CDR2 SVGAGI, per germline. The CDR3 loop reads CASSLRAGQGPEAFF. The CDR3 nucleotides are TGTGCCAGCAGCTTACGGGCGGGACAGGGCCCTGAAGCTTTCTTT.

The V gene is TRBV18, the J gene TRBJ2-3; 8 bases match TRBD1. V was clipped by 8 bases and J by 0 bases; unmatched bases: 7. Germline V lookup: CDR1 KGHSH, CDR2 LQKENI. The CDR3 covers 15 residues. CDR3 protein: CASRRGQASTDTQYF. For the CDR3, the DNA is TGTGCCAGCAGGAGGGGACAGGCGAGCACAGATACGCAGTATTTT. Full variable domain (outside the CDR3, taken from reference TRBV18 and TRBJ2-3): NAGVMQNPRHLVRRRGQEARLRCSPMKGHSHVYWYRQLPEEGLKFMVYLQKENIIDESGMPKERFSAEFPKEGPSILRIQQVVRGDSAAYFCASRRGQASTDTQYFGPGTRLTVL.

The chain employs TRBV28 and TRBJ1-4; 10 bases match TRBD1. CDR3 size: 15 residues. Trimming took 3 bases from V and 7 from J; bases not matched to a gene: 5. CDR1 and CDR2 (germline): MDHEN, SYDVKM. CDR3 sequence (DNA): TGTGCCAGCAGTTTTCCCGGACAGGGGGTTGAAAAACTGTTTTTT. Translating gives CASSFPGQGVEKLFF.

The gene calls are TRBV7-9 and TRBJ1-1; weak D call: TRBD1 (5 bases). There are 16 residues in the CDR3. Germline CDR1 and CDR2: SEHNR and FQNEAQ (reference sequence). The V gene lost 0 bases and the J gene lost 7 bases, with 18 bases spanning the gap. CDR3 loop: CASSLARAGPLVEAFF. CDR3 bases: TGTGCCAGCAGCTTAGCGCGCGCGGGGCCTCTCGTTGAAGCTTTCTTT. Using reference TRBV7-9 and TRBJ1-1 for the parts outside the CDR3, the full variable domain is DTGVSQNPRHKITKRGQNVTFRCDPISEHNRLYWYRQTLGQGPEFLTYFQNEAQLEKSRLLSDRFSAERPKGSFSTLEIQRTEQGDSAMYLCASSLARAGPLVEAFFGQGTRLTVV.

The chain has TRBV2 and TRBJ2-7; 10 nucleotides match TRBD2. The trim removed 6 bases at V and 3 bases at J, leaving 8 bases unmatched. The CDR3 length is 15 residues. Germline values: CDR1 SNHLY, CDR2 FYNNEI. The CDR3 DNA sequence: TGTGCCAGCAGCATGGGGGGGACTAGCGACTACGAGCAGTACTTC. Amino acids: CASSMGGTSDYEQYF.

The rearrangement joins TRBV25-1 to TRBJ2-7; D might be TRBD1 (5 bases). CDR3 length: 12 residues. Trimming shortened V by 11 bases and J by 1 base, and 12 bases separated the two germline ends. The germline gives CDR1 MGHDK, CDR2 SYGVNS. This chain's CDR3 is CAAQTASYEQYF. CDR3 coding DNA: TGTGCCGCCCAGACAGCGTCCTACGAGCAGTACTTC.

This clone was counted at least ten times. The J gene is TRBJ1-1, the V gene TRBV5-1; TRBD1 matches 7 bases. The germline CDR1 and CDR2 sequences are SGHRS and YFSETQ. Unmatched junction bases numbered 5, after V lost 4 bases and J lost 2 bases. This CDR3 region has 14 residues. The CDR3 DNA follows: TGCGCCAGCAGCAGCCGGGACAGCAACACTGAAGCTTTCTTT. Its protein is CASSSRDSNTEAFF.

The chain combines TRBV27 with TRBJ2-7, with TRBD2 matching 10 bases. The V gene end was trimmed by 3 bases and the J gene end by 2 bases; junction bases not matched to a gene: 1. CDR1 is MNHEY, CDR2 SMNVEV, per germline (reference sequence). The CDR3 consists of 14 residues. The CDR3 coding sequence is TGTGCCAGCAGTTTCAGCGGGAGGGCCTACGAGCAGTACTTC. Encoded protein: CASSFSGRAYEQYF.

This sequence joins TRBV19 and TRBJ2-1; a possible D gene is TRBD1 (6 bases). The CDR3 spans 17 residues. From germline, CDR1 is LNHDA and CDR2 SQIVND (reference sequence). Trimming left V 3 bases short and J 6 bases short, with 21 bases between. The CDR3: CASSIWSGAPLGNEQFF. The CDR3 DNA sequence: TGTGCCAGTAGTATTTGGTCAGGGGCCCCCCTGGGCAATGAGCAGTTCTTC.

The DNA of the CDR3 is TGTGCCAGCTCACCACCGGGAGGCAATGAGCAGTTCTTC. Its translation is CASSPPGGNEQFF. The V gene is TRBV18, the J gene TRBJ2-1, with a tentative D call TRBD2 (6 bases). Trimming stripped 0 bases from V and 6 bases from J, with 6 bases between. The germline V gene has CDR1 KGHSH and CDR2 LQKENI. CDR3 size: 13 residues.

The chain uses TRBV5-5 and TRBJ2-6; D is ambiguous. V gave up 1 base and J gave up 2 bases, with 4 bases separating them. Germline-derived CDR1 and CDR2 are SGHKS and YYEKEE (reference sequence). The CDR3 extends over 14 amino acids. CDR3 protein: CASSLRAGANVLTF. CDR3 DNA sequence: TGTGCCAGCAGCTTGCGTGCTGGGGCCAACGTCCTGACTTTC.

The J gene is TRBJ2-5, the V gene TRBV2; D uncertain. The CDR3 runs to 14 residues. CDR1 is SNHLY, CDR2 FYNNEI, per germline. The ends were cut back, 3 bases at V and 3 bases at J, with 11 bases in the middle. This chain's CDR3 is CASSDSQAEETQYF. CDR3 nucleotides: TGTGCCAGCAGTGATAGCCAGGCAGAAGAGACCCAGTACTTC.

This clone was seen only a few times. The chain has TRBV5-1 and TRBJ1-1; D not resolved. Germline CDR1 reads SGHRS; CDR2 reads YFSETQ. This CDR3 comprises 13 residues. With 1 base removed from V and 0 bases from J, the gap between germline ends came to 4 bases. In DNA form, the CDR3 reads TGCGCCAGCAGCTTGCAGATGAACACTGAAGCTTTCTTT. It yields the protein CASSLQMNTEAFF.

This chain joins TRBV6-5 and TRBJ1-5; 7 bases match TRBD1. Trimming took 6 bases from V and 4 from J; bases not matched to a gene: 3. CDR1 and CDR2 from the germline V gene are MNHEY and SVGAGI. CDR3 size: 13 residues. The CDR3 is CASRRDSNQPQHF. CDR3 coding DNA: TGTGCCAGCAGACGGGACAGTAATCAGCCCCAGCATTTT.